Listed here are 16 T cell receptor beta chains from one sample, sequenced in a study of CD8 T cells in ankylosing spondylitis. MiXCR, applied by TCRdb to the 5' RACE reads, yields one record per CDR3 protein. The sample has 250,000 to 350,000 distinct CDR3 sequences, around 18% seen once. Sequenced material: blood, either unsorted or a sorted T cell fraction (not recorded which). The receptors shown here come from a male donor with ankylosing spondylitis or in good health (not recorded which).

The chain links TRBV5-1 to TRBJ2-7; 9 bases align to TRBD1. Trimming removed 3 bases from V and 2 bases from J; junction bases left unmatched: 3. The CDR3 contains 14 residues. CDR1 SGHRS and CDR2 YFSETQ come from the germline V gene. CDR3 amino acids: CASSWGQGAYEQYV. The DNA for the CDR3 is TGCGCCAGCAGCTGGGGACAGGGTGCCTACGAGCAGTACGTC.

The gene calls are TRBV20-1 and TRBJ1-2, with TRBD1 as a possible D gene (5 bases). Germline V CDR1 and CDR2: DFQATT, SNEGSKA (reference sequence). The CDR3 is made up of 16 amino acids. V lost 0 bases to trimming and J lost 1 base, with 15 bases between them. Here the CDR3 DNA reads TGCAGTGCTAGAGATTCGGCAGCGGACATTAACTATGGCTACACCTTC. Translation gives CSARDSAADINYGYTF.

This chain uses TRBV9 with TRBJ2-5; the match to TRBD1 covers 8 bases. CDR1 SGDLS and CDR2 YYNGEE come from the germline V gene. The CDR3 spans 16 residues. Germline trimming cut 4 bases from V and 2 bases from J; bases unmatched to any gene: 10. The CDR3 spells CASSSPTGVGQETQYF. The CDR3 coding sequence is TGTGCCAGCAGCTCTCCGACAGGGGTCGGGCAAGAGACCCAGTACTTC.

CDR3 residues: CSAEGWKNTEAFF. The CDR3 DNA reads TGCAGTGCGGAGGGATGGAAGAACACTGAAGCTTTCTTT. The gene calls are TRBV20-1 and TRBJ1-1, with unresolved D. V lost 6 bases, J lost 1 base, and 12 bases lay in between. Germline-derived CDR1 and CDR2 are DFQATT and SNEGSKA (reference sequence). This CDR3 has 13 residues.

V gene TRBV20-1 combines with J gene TRBJ1-1; D call uncertain. Trimming stripped 0 bases from V and 7 bases from J, with 15 bases between. Germline CDR1 reads DFQATT; CDR2 reads SNEGSKA (reference sequence). The CDR3 spans 14 residues. CDR3 region: CSARDRRAWGEAFF. The CDR3 coding sequence is TGCAGTGCTAGAGATCGACGGGCCTGGGGTGAAGCTTTCTTT.

A single count supports this clonotype. The rearrangement joins TRBV28 to TRBJ1-6; TRBD1 might be the D (6 bases). The CDR3 spans 15 residues. Trimming shortened V by 4 bases and J by 5 bases, and 12 bases separated the two germline ends. Germline V gene lookup returns CDR1 MDHEN and CDR2 SYDVKM. CDR3: CASSSGQFHNSPLHF. In DNA, the CDR3 is TGTGCCAGCAGTTCCGGACAGTTCCATAATTCACCCCTCCACTTT.

This clonotype was counted ten times or more. In DNA, the CDR3 is TGTGCCAGCAGTCTCGGACAGGATCAGTACGTC. Its protein product is CASSLGQDQYV. The chain carries TRBV12-3 or TRBV12-4 and TRBJ2-7; 7 bases line up with TRBD1. The CDR3 is 11 amino acids. Germline trimming cut 5 bases from V and 10 bases from J; bases unmatched to any gene: 5.

The chain combines TRBV5-1 with TRBJ2-2; D remains ambiguous. From germline, CDR1 is SGHRS and CDR2 YFSETQ. V was pared by 0 bases and J by 2 bases, with 11 bases between. The CDR3 covers 16 residues. The CDR3 DNA follows: TGCGCCAGCAGCTTGGGGCATCCAACCAACACCGGGGAGCTGTTTTTT. It codes for CASSLGHPTNTGELFF.

About this clonotype: A read error may explain this, as a much larger clone is one base away. The chain combines TRBV3-1 with TRBJ2-1; tentatively, D is TRBD1 (5 bases). The CDR3 spans 11 residues. CDR1 is LGHDT and CDR2 is YNNKEL in the germline V gene (reference sequence). The CDR3 DNA follows: TGTGCCAGCAGCCAAGAAATAAGACAGTCCTTC. As protein: CASSQEIRQSF.

This clonotype was seen many times. The chain uses TRBV27 and TRBJ2-2; TRBD2 aligns across 9 bases. Germline V gives CDR1 MNHEY, CDR2 SMNVEV (reference sequence). Trimming removed 3 bases from V and 5 bases from J; junction bases left unmatched: 4. The CDR3 runs 15 residues. The CDR3 loop reads CASSFSGSGTGELFF. For the CDR3, the DNA is TGTGCCAGCAGTTTTAGCGGGAGTGGGACCGGGGAGCTGTTTTTT.

This clonotype was picked up a small number of times. This sequence joins TRBV12-3 or TRBV12-4 and TRBJ1-1, with 7 bases identical to TRBD1. V lost 5 bases and J lost 3; bases outside the gene matches: 6. The CDR3 runs to 14 residues. CDR3 nucleotide sequence: TGTGCCAGCAGTAGGGGACAGACCTACACTGAAGCTTTCTTT. Amino acid sequence: CASSRGQTYTEAFF.

This clonotype has a handful of counts. The chain couples TRBV12-3 or TRBV12-4 to TRBJ1-2; D remains unclear. Trimming removed 2 bases from V and 4 bases from J, with 8 bases in between. This CDR3 spans 13 amino acids. The CDR3: CASSLQFSYGYTF. CDR3 coding DNA: TGTGCCAGCAGTTTACAGTTTTCCTATGGCTACACCTTC.

For this clonotype: The junction and the germline gene differ at one end; a read error may be behind it. DNA of the CDR3: TGTACCAGCAGTTCCCAGGGGGCAGTTGAAAAACTGTTTTTT. Amino acids: CTSSSQGAVEKLFF. The chain is built from TRBV6-5 and TRBJ1-4; 8 bases fit TRBD1. The CDR3 extends over 14 amino acids. Germline values: CDR1 MNHEY, CDR2 SVGAGI.

The J gene is TRBJ2-7, the V gene TRBV15; weak D call: TRBD1 (6 bases). CDR1 and CDR2 from the germline V gene are LNHNV and YYDKDF (reference sequence). V dropped 3 bases and J dropped 4 bases, with 16 bases sitting between them. The CDR3 has 15 residues. As DNA, the CDR3 is TGTGCCACCAGCAGGCGTACAGGGTTTTTGTACGAGCAGTACGTC. Protein: CATSRRTGFLYEQYV.

The rearrangement links TRBV4-1 to TRBJ1-6; D gene ambiguous. Trimming pared 1 base from V and 0 bases from J, leaving 7 bases between. The CDR3 consists of 16 residues. Germline V gene lookup returns CDR1 MGHRA and CDR2 YSYEKL. The CDR3 coding sequence is TGCGCCAGCAGCCAAGGCGGCAGCTCCTATAATTCACCCCTCCACTTT. Amino acids: CASSQGGSSYNSPLHF.

The chain uses TRBV10-3 and TRBJ2-3; 8 positions match TRBD1. Germline V gives CDR1 ENHRY, CDR2 SYGVKD. The CDR3 is 14 residues long. With 7 bases clipped from V and 0 bases from J, the junction kept 3 bases outside the gene matches. This CDR3 is CAITQGASTDTQYF. CDR3 bases: TGTGCCATCACCCAGGGGGCGAGCACAGATACGCAGTATTTT.